These 11 T cell receptor delta chains were sequenced from one sample in a study of Vγ9Vδ2 T cells in congenital toxoplasmosis. A single-tube template-switch cDNA reaction was primed with TRGC- and TRDC-specific primers. Both the TRGC1 and TRGC2 constant genes were targeted by the TRGC primer. TCRdb fed the reads to CATT. Of a few hundred delta-chain clones listed, 38% are singletons. The sample consisted of gamma-delta T cells from blood. The receptors were gathered from a child under 10 years old born to a mother with Toxoplasma gondii infection during pregnancy, either congenitally infected or uninfected (not recorded which).

In its sample, this clone is hyperexpanded. The rearrangement joins TRDV1 to TRDJ1; 7 bases agree with TRDD2. The CDR3 runs to 17 residues. V was clipped by 4 bases and J by 0 bases; unmatched bases: 11. Germline V gives CDR1 TSWWSYY, CDR2 QGS. The CDR3 here is CALGVSYRLTYTDKLIF. CDR3 coding DNA: TGTGCTCTTGGGGTTTCCTACCGCCTAACCTACACCGATAAACTCATCTTT.

This clone was recorded a few times. This likely reflects a read error, since a far larger clone is one base away. The chain has TRDV2 and TRDJ2; 9 positions match TRDD3. This CDR3 has 16 residues. After removal of 1 base from V and 4 bases from J, the junction contained 6 bases not matched to a gene. CDR1 and CDR2 from the germline V gene are GEAIGNYY and EKD. The CDR3 region is CACDTYWGTWTAQLFF. CDR3 sequence (DNA): TGTGCCTGTGACACGTACTGGGGGACTTGGACAGCACAACTCTTCTTT.

This clone was seen just once. This likely stems from a read error, as it lies one base from a far larger clone. The rearrangement joins TRDV2 to TRDJ3; 13 nucleotides align to TRDD3. This CDR3 has 21 residues. CDR1 and CDR2 (germline): GEAIGNYY, EKD. CDR3 nucleotide sequence: TGTGCCTGTGACACCGTTTACTGGGGGATACGAGACTCCTTGGACACCCGACAGATGTTTTTC. Translation gives CACDTVYWGIRDSLDTRQMFF.

A remark on this clone: One base separates it from a far larger clone, so it is likely a read error. The rearrangement links TRAV29/DV5 to TRDJ1, with D perhaps matching TRDD3 (5 bases). V lost 0 bases and J 1 base, leaving 13 bases between the germline ends. CDR3 length: 15 amino acids. Germline CDR1 reads NSMFDY; CDR2 reads ISSIKDK. The CDR3 DNA is TGTGCAGCAAGCGCGCCCTGGGACCGCACCGATAAACTCATCTTT. Translating gives CAASAPWDRTDKLIF.

This clone is deemed large (0.1 to 1%). The chain couples TRDV2 to TRDJ2; 9 positions agree with TRDD3. V shed 1 base, J shed 0 bases, and the junction held 2 bases outside the gene matches. CDR3 length: 16 residues. Germline CDR1 and CDR2: GEAIGNYY and EKD. The CDR3 here is CACDTYWGTLTAQLFF. The CDR3 DNA is TGTGCCTGTGACACGTACTGGGGGACTTTGACAGCACAACTCTTCTTT.

As regards this clone: One base separates it from a far larger clone, so it is likely a read error. The sample contains more than one DNA sequence encoding this CDR3. The chain joins TRDV1 to TRDJ1, with TRDD3 as a possible D gene (6 bases). Germline CDR1 is TSWWSYY and CDR2 is QGS. V lost 6 bases, J lost 0 bases, and 38 bases lay in between. This CDR3 is 23 amino acids long. The CDR3 DNA reads as TGTGCTCTTGGTGAATCGTACCTTCTCTCGTACCCTTTGGGGGCCCTGTACACCGATAAACTCATCTTT. As protein: CALGESYLLSYPLGALYTDKLIF.

A word on this clone: A single base is all that separates this from a far larger clone, so a read error is likely. The V and J genes are TRDV1 and TRDJ1, with D possibly TRDD3 on 6 matching bases. Trimming removed 2 bases at V and 3 bases at J, with 37 bases between. Germline V gives CDR1 TSWWSYY, CDR2 QGS. There are 23 residues in the CDR3. CDR3 in amino acids: CALGESYLLSYPLGALYADKLIF. As DNA, the CDR3 is TGTGCTCTTGGGGAATCGTACCTTCTCTCGTACCCTTTGGGGGCCCTGTACGCCGATAAACTCATCTTT.

To note about this clone: A far larger clone is a single base away, which makes a read error likely. The same CDR3 arises from other DNA sequences in this sample as well. The chain joins TRAV38-2/DV8 to TRDJ1, with TRDD3 matching 9 bases. Trimming took 9 bases from V and 0 from J; bases not matched to a gene: 15. The CDR3 consists of 17 residues. CDR1 is TSESDYY, CDR2 QEAYKQQN, per germline. CDR3 sequence: CAWGYAGGLEYTDKLIF. The CDR3 DNA reads TGTGCTTGGGGATACGCTGGGGGACTCGAGTACACCGATAAACTCATCTTT.

By share, this clone counts as medium-sized. J is TRDJ1 and V is TRDV1, with 7 bases matching TRDD3. The CDR3 has 19 residues. V gave up 3 bases and J gave up 0 bases; unmatched junction bases: 16. Germline values: CDR1 TSWWSYY, CDR2 QGS. Written as DNA, the CDR3 is TGTGCTCTTGGGGAGGGAGGTCCTTGGGGGACTCCGTACACCGATAAACTCATCTTT. It yields the protein CALGEGGPWGTPYTDKLIF.

Of note for this clone: This likely stems from a read error, as it lies one base from a far larger clone. The chain is built from TRDV1 and TRDJ1; TRDD3 agrees at 8 bases. CDR3 size: 24 residues. CDR1 is TSWWSYY and CDR2 is QGS in the germline V gene. The CDR3 is CALGEIEKNFLVLGVRAEEDKHIF. DNA for the CDR3: TGTGCTCTTGGGGAAATCGAAAAGAACTTCCTGGTACTGGGGGTTCGGGCTGAGGAAGATAAACACATCTTT.

This clone was seen a few times. A single base separates this from a much larger clone, so it may be a read error. The V call is TRDV2, the J call TRDJ3, with TRDD3 identical over 13 bases. Per the germline V gene, CDR1 is GEAIGNYY and CDR2 is EKD. This CDR3 comprises 21 residues. The CDR3 DNA reads TGTGCCGGTGACACCGTTTACTGGGGGATACGAGACTCCTGGGACACCCGACAGATGTTTTTC. The encoded protein is CAGDTVYWGIRDSWDTRQMFF.